A selection of T cell receptor beta chains follows, all from one sample in a study of blood T cell repertoires in COVID-19. Libraries were prepared by immunoSEQ multiplex PCR; TCRdb keeps only in-frame clonotypes and omits some of them. The profile covers under 200,000 clones, with about four fifths appearing a single time and under 4% taken by the ten largest. Sequenced: PBMCs or T cells enriched from blood (not recorded which). These receptors were taken from a woman under 40 who had been exposed to COVID-19. Both conserved end residues are part of each CDR3. The D gene is left open where the match is weak. Rows may omit the clone size; those that give it use once, few, many or a size class.

TRBJ1-1,TRBV2,NA,NA,TGTGCCAGCAGTGGGGCTTTGAGTAACACTGAAGCTTTCTTT,CASSGALSNTEAFF
TRBJ1-1,TRBV14,TRBD1,NA,TGTGCCAGCAGGCAGGGGGCAAACCCTGAAGCTTTCTTT,CASRQGANPEAFF
TRBJ1-2,TRBV19,TRBD1,NA,TGTGCCAGTCGTATCACAGGGGCCTTTAACTATGGCTACACCTTC,CASRITGAFNYGYTF
TRBJ2-2,TRBV10-1,NA,NA,TGCGCCAGCAGTGACAGGCTAAACACCGGGGAGCTGTTTTTT,CASSDRLNTGELFF
TRBJ2-2,TRBV13,TRBD2,few,TGTGCCAGCAGCCTAACTATCAACGACGGACTAGCGAAAGTCGGGGAGCTGTTTTTT,CASSLTINDGLAKVGELFF
TRBJ1-2,TRBV4-1,NA,few,TGCGCCAGCAGCCAAGGCCCCGACAGGCTGGTAGGCTACACCTTC,CASSQGPDRLVGYTF
TRBJ1-1,TRBV6-5,NA,NA,TGTGCCAGCAGTTACCCGCCGGGGGCTTTCTTT,CASSYPPGAFF
TRBJ1-1,TRBV9,TRBD1,NA,TGTGCCAGCAGCCCAAGACAGGGAATGAACACTGAAGCTTTCTTT,CASSPRQGMNTEAFF
TRBJ1-1,TRBV18,NA,NA,TGTGCCAGCTCACCATTGGTTGAGTTGAACACTGAAGCTTTCTTT,CASSPLVELNTEAFF
TRBJ1-2,TRBV5-6,NA,NA,TGTGCCAGCAGGGAGGCATCGAACTATGGCTACACCTTC,CASREASNYGYTF
TRBJ1-2,TRBV10-3,TRBD1,NA,TGTGCCATCAGTGCACTCGACAGGGCCAACTATGGCTACACCTTC,CAISALDRANYGYTF
TRBJ1-5,TRBV5-1,TRBD1,NA,TGCGCCAGCAGCACGACAGGGGTTAGGGGTCAGCCCCAGCATTTT,CASSTTGVRGQPQHF
TRBJ1-4,TRBV5-1,NA,NA,TGCGCCAGCAGCTTCCAGGGTCCTAATGAAAAACTGTTTTTT,CASSFQGPNEKLFF
TRBJ2-7,TRBV11-2,NA,NA,TGTGCCAGCAGCTTAGAGAGGGACTCAGGGCGTCAGTACTTC,CASSLERDSGRQYF
TRBJ1-2,TRBV7-8,NA,NA,TGTGCCAGCAGCTTTGGCCGGGAACGTGGCTACACCTTC,CASSFGRERGYTF
TRBJ2-1,TRBV6-2/TRBV6-3,NA,once,TGTGCCAGCAGTTACGGGGCAGAAGTGTACAATGAGCAGTTCTTC,CASSYGAEVYNEQFF
TRBJ1-6,TRBV19,NA,NA,TGTGCCAGTACCCTCTCCTATAATTCACCCCTCCACTTT,CASTLSYNSPLHF